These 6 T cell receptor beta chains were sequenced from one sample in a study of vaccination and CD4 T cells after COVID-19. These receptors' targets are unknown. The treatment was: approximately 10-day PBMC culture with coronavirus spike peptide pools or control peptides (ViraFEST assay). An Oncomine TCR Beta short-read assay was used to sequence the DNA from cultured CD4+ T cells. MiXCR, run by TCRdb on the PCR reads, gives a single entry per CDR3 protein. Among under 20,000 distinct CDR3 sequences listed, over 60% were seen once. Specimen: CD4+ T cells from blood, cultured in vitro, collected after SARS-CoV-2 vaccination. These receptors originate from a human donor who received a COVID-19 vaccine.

The CDR3 DNA reads as TGTGCCTGGAAACCGGGAGGGGGGGCTTCCTACAATGAGCAGTTCTTC. As protein: CAWKPGGGASYNEQFF. V is TRBV30 and J is TRBJ2-1; 8 bases are shared with TRBD2. There are 16 residues in the CDR3. CDR1 is GTSNPN and CDR2 is SVGIG in the germline V gene (reference sequence). Trimming took 4 bases from V and 1 from J; bases not matched to a gene: 9.

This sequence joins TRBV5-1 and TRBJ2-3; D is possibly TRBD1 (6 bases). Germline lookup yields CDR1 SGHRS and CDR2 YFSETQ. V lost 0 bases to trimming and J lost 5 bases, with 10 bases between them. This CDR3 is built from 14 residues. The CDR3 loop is CASSLVGAGDTQYF. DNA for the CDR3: TGCGCCAGCAGCTTGGTGGGGGCGGGAGATACGCAGTATTTT.

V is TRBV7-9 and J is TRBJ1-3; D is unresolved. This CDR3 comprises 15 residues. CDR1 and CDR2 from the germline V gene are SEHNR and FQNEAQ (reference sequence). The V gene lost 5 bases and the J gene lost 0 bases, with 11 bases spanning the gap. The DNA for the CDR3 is TGTGCCAGCAGCATACCACAGTTCTCTGGAAACACCATATATTTT. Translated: CASSIPQFSGNTIYF.

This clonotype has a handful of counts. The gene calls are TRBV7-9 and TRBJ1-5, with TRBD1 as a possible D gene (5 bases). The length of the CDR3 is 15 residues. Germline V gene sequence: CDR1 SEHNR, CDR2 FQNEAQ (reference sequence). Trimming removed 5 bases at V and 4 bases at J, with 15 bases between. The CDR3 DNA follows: TGTGCCAGCAGCCCCCGTGGAGAGGGGAATCAGCCCCAGCATTTT. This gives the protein CASSPRGEGNQPQHF.

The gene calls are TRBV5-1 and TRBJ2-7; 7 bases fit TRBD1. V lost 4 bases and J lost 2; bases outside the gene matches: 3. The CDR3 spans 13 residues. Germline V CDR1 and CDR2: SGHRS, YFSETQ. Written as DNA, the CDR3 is TGCGCCAGCAGCGAGACAGGGACCTACGAGCAGTACTTC. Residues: CASSETGTYEQYF.

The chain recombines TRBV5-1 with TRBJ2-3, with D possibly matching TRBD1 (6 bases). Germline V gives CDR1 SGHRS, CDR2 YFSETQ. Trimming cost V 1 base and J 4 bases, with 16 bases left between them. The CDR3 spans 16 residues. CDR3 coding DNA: TGCGCCAGCAGCTTGCCGGGCTGGCAGGGGTCAGATACGCAGTATTTT. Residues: CASSLPGWQGSDTQYF.